These 21 T cell receptor beta chains share one sample of origin, sequenced in a study of beta chain features in type 1 diabetes. Reverse transcription of all isolated RNA meant that expressed TCRB transcripts were sequenced. Sequenced by immunoSEQ multiplex PCR; TCRdb stores in-frame clones only, minus some. Of fewer than 400,000 clones in the sample, around 7.6% were seen once. The sequenced material came from central memory CD4+ T cells from blood. Receptor source: a young woman in good health.

The chain has TRBV28 and TRBJ2-5; 11 bases agree with TRBD2. The CDR3 is 15 amino acids. V lost 5 bases and J lost 3; bases outside the gene matches: 5. CDR1 MDHEN and CDR2 SYDVKM come from the germline V gene. The CDR3, as DNA: TGTGCCAGCAGTCCCAATAGCGGGAGGGAAGAGACCCAGTACTTC. Protein product: CASSPNSGREETQYF. The full variable domain, completed using reference TRBV28 and TRBJ2-5, is DVKVTQSSRYLVKRTGEKVFLECVQDMDHENMFWYRQDPGLGLRLIYFSYDVKMKEKGDIPEGYSVSREKKERFSLILESASTNQTSMYLCASSPNSGREETQYFGPGTRLLVL.

The chain carries TRBV11-2 and TRBJ1-1; D uncertain. The V end was cut by 0 bases, the J end by 10 bases, with 9 bases between. The CDR3 loop spans 12 amino acids. CDR1 is SGHAT and CDR2 is FQNNGV in the germline V gene. The CDR3 sequence is CASSLEVGAAFF. The CDR3, as DNA: TGTGCCAGCAGCTTAGAGGTCGGTGCAGCTTTCTTT.

This clone was counted only a few times. V usage is TRBV11-2 and J usage is TRBJ2-5; D gene ambiguous. The germline CDR1 and CDR2 sequences are SGHAT and FQNNGV. This CDR3 is 13 amino acids long. With 1 base removed from V and 3 bases from J, the gap between germline ends came to 6 bases. The CDR3 DNA is TGTGCCAGCAGCTTAGGGCAAGAAGAGACCCAGTACTTC. It yields the protein CASSLGQEETQYF.

This clone was counted at least ten times. The rearrangement links TRBV7-3 to TRBJ1-1; TRBD1 might be the D (6 bases). V lost 0 bases, J lost 5 bases, and 22 bases lay in between. The CDR3 has 18 amino acids. Germline CDR1 reads SGHTA; CDR2 reads FQGTGA. The CDR3 loop reads CASSLTAFARGSSTEAFF. In nucleotides, the CDR3 is TGTGCCAGCAGCTTAACTGCGTTTGCCAGGGGATCGTCTACTGAAGCTTTCTTT.

With regard to this clone: One junction end disagrees with the germline gene, perhaps due to a read error. The genes are TRBV5-4 and TRBJ1-1, with unresolved D. The germline CDR1 and CDR2 sequences are SGHNT and YYREEE (reference sequence). CDR3 length: 13 amino acids. This chain's CDR3 is CASSGSHRGIAFF. The CDR3 coding sequence is TGCGCCAGCAGCGGCTCACACCGTGGAATAGCTTTCTTT. Looking up the rest from reference TRBV5-4 and TRBJ1-1 gives the full variable domain: ETGVTQSPTHLIKTRGQQVTLRCSSQSGHNTVSWYQQALGQGPQFIFQYYREEENGRGNFPPRFSGLQFPNYSSELNVNALELDDSALYLCASSGSHRGIAFFGQGTRLTVV.

The chain joins TRBV7-9 to TRBJ2-7; 10 bases are a match to TRBD2. The V segment lost 6 bases and the J segment 0 bases; nucleotides outside the gene matches: 5. Germline assignment: CDR1 SEHNR and CDR2 FQNEAQ (reference sequence). The CDR3 is 15 residues long. The CDR3 DNA follows: TGTGCCAGCAGACAAGCGGGAGGGAGCTCCTACGAGCAGTACTTC. Translating it yields CASRQAGGSSYEQYF. Together with reference TRBV7-9 and TRBJ2-7, the CDR3 gives the full variable domain: DTGVSQNPRHKITKRGQNVTFRCDPISEHNRLYWYRQTLGQGPEFLTYFQNEAQLEKSRLLSDRFSAERPKGSFSTLEIQRTEQGDSAMYLCASRQAGGSSYEQYFGPGTRLTVT.

There are a few counts of this clone. V gene TRBV5-5 combines with J gene TRBJ2-5; D may be TRBD2 (5 bases). This CDR3 has 15 residues. Germline values: CDR1 SGHKS, CDR2 YYEKEE (reference sequence). Trimming took 4 bases from V and 7 from J, leaving 20 bases between them. In DNA form, the CDR3 reads TGTGCCAGCAGCCTAGTCCTCGCCCGGGGTGGGACCCAGTACTTC. Protein product: CASSLVLARGGTQYF.

The chain combines TRBV5-6 with TRBJ2-5; 12 nucleotides match TRBD2. The trim removed 4 bases at V and 0 bases at J, leaving 7 bases unmatched. The CDR3 is 17 amino acids. Germline V gene sequence: CDR1 SGHDT, CDR2 YYEEEE. In nucleotides, the CDR3 is TGTGCCAGCAGCCCAGTGACTAGCGGGAGTTACCAAGAGACCCAGTACTTC. Protein: CASSPVTSGSYQETQYF.

This clone occurred many times. The chain couples TRBV10-3 to TRBJ2-7; possibly TRBD2 for D (6 bases). Germline V gene sequence: CDR1 ENHRY, CDR2 SYGVKD. V gave up 2 bases and J gave up 9 bases, with 17 bases separating them. The CDR3 has 14 residues. The CDR3 is CAISEDVRGIGQYF. The CDR3 region has the DNA TGTGCCATCAGTGAGGACGTTCGGGGGATTGGGCAGTACTTC.

V gene TRBV16 combines with J gene TRBJ2-5; 14 positions agree with TRBD2. Germline-derived CDR1 and CDR2 are KGHSY and FQNENV. The CDR3 consists of 15 residues. V was clipped by 3 bases and J by 4 bases; unmatched bases: 1. For the CDR3, the DNA is TGTGCCAGCAGCCAGGGACTAGCGGGAGCAGAGACCCAGTACTTC. Translated: CASSQGLAGAETQYF.

The genes are TRBV27 and TRBJ2-3; TRBD1 might be the D (6 bases). Germline V CDR1 and CDR2: MNHEY, SMNVEV (reference sequence). Trimming shortened V by 7 bases and J by 1 base, and 6 bases separated the two germline ends. CDR3 length: 12 amino acids. CDR3 bases: TGTGCCAGCAACAGGGGCACAGATACGCAGTATTTT. It encodes CASNRGTDTQYF.

The chain links TRBV28 to TRBJ2-1; weak D call: TRBD1 (6 bases). The germline V gene has CDR1 MDHEN and CDR2 SYDVKM. The length of the CDR3 is 13 residues. V shed 4 bases and J shed 9 bases, with 13 bases lying between them. CDR3 sequence: CASSSGQRVEQFF. The CDR3 bases are TGTGCCAGCAGTTCGGGACAAAGGGTTGAGCAGTTCTTC.

J is TRBJ1-2 and V is TRBV9; 7 bases are a match to TRBD1. Germline CDR1 and CDR2: SGDLS and YYNGEE. J was trimmed by 8 bases and V by 3 bases; bases with no gene match: 13. The CDR3 covers 15 residues. CDR3 nucleotides: TGTGCCAGCAGCGCTCCGACAGGGCCTTCGCGAGGCTACACCTTC. Protein: CASSAPTGPSRGYTF.

The V and J genes are TRBV7-8 and TRBJ2-1; 8 bases are a match to TRBD2. Germline CDR1 SGHVS, CDR2 FQNEAQ. The length of the CDR3 is 18 residues. The junction had 9 bases not matched to a gene; V was cut back by 0 bases and J by 2 bases. The CDR3 DNA follows: TGTGCCAGCAGCTTAGCCAGAGGTCGGGGACTAGCCTACAATGAGCAGTTCTTC. It specifies CASSLARGRGLAYNEQFF.

The genes are TRBV2 and TRBJ2-5, with TRBD1 identical over 9 bases. V dropped 6 bases and J dropped 5; count of bases not matched to a gene: 10. Per the germline V gene, CDR1 is SNHLY and CDR2 is FYNNEI. This CDR3 has 15 amino acids. The CDR3 bases are TGTGCCAGCAGAAGGGACAGGGTCGGAGAGGAGACCCAGTACTTC. It codes for CASRRDRVGEETQYF. Full variable domain (missing parts from reference TRBV2 and TRBJ2-5): EPEVTQTPSHQVTQMGQEVILRCVPISNHLYFYWYRQILGQKVEFLVSFYNNEISEKSEIFDDQFSVERPDGSNFTLKIRSTKLEDSAMYFCASRRDRVGEETQYFGPGTRLLVL.

This clone has just a few counts. The J gene is TRBJ2-5, the V gene TRBV7-8; no definite D call. Germline V CDR1 and CDR2: SGHVS, FQNEAQ. The CDR3 runs to 11 residues. Trimming cost V 0 bases and J 4 bases, with 0 bases left between them. For the CDR3, the DNA is TGTGCCAGCAGCTTAGCAGAGACCCAGTACTTC. This encodes CASSLAETQYF.

This clone was counted only a few times. The rearrangement uses TRBV10-3 and TRBJ2-7; 9 nucleotides line up with TRBD1. The germline gives CDR1 ENHRY, CDR2 SYGVKD. The CDR3 has 14 amino acids. The junction had 6 bases not matched to a gene; V was cut back by 3 bases and J by 6 bases. In DNA form, the CDR3 reads TGTGCCATCAGTGACCGGGACAGGGTACTCGAGCAGTACTTC. Translated: CAISDRDRVLEQYF.

In this sample, this clone turned up many times. The rearrangement joins TRBV18 to TRBJ2-1, with 8 bases identical to TRBD2. Germline V gives CDR1 KGHSH, CDR2 LQKENI. The CDR3 totals 17 residues. With 3 bases clipped from V and 0 bases from J, the junction kept 7 bases outside the gene matches. CDR3 DNA: TGTGCCAGCTCACCCAATAGCGGGACAAGCTCCTACAATGAGCAGTTCTTC. Protein: CASSPNSGTSSYNEQFF.

This clone was seen many times. The chain combines TRBV15 with TRBJ2-2; D gene ambiguous. Trimming cost V 1 base and J 4 bases, with 7 bases left between them. The CDR3 loop spans 14 amino acids. Germline CDR1 reads LNHNV; CDR2 reads YYDKDF (reference sequence). CDR3 protein: CATSRGGITGELFF. CDR3 DNA sequence: TGTGCCACCAGCAGAGGAGGAATCACCGGGGAGCTGTTTTTT.

The V gene is TRBV19, the J gene TRBJ2-3; TRBD2 matches 7 bases. Looked up from germline, CDR1 is LNHDA and CDR2 is SQIVND (reference sequence). V lost 7 bases, J lost 2 bases, and 6 bases stayed unmatched. The CDR3 has 14 amino acids. The CDR3 is CASNPSGTTDTQYF. CDR3 nucleotide sequence: TGTGCCAGTAATCCAAGCGGGACCACAGATACGCAGTATTTT.

This clone has only a few counts. V gene TRBV7-2 combines with J gene TRBJ2-3, with a possible D match to TRBD2 (5 bases). V lost 4 bases, J lost 0 bases, and 14 bases lay in between. Germline V lookup: CDR1 SGHTA, CDR2 FQGNSA. The CDR3 contains 16 residues. The CDR3 DNA reads TGTGCCAGCAGCTCCCGTAGCGCGACTAGCACAGATACGCAGTATTTT. Translation gives CASSSRSATSTDTQYF.